This T cell receptor (beta chain) derives from a study of blood T cell repertoires in COVID-19. Libraries were prepared by immunoSEQ multiplex PCR; TCRdb keeps only in-frame clonotypes and omits some of them. The sample lists some 150,000 clones, roughly 80% occurring once. V was trimmed by 3 bases and J by 7 bases, leaving 13 bases between them. From germline, CDR1 is GTSNPN and CDR2 SVGIG (reference sequence). There are 14 residues in the CDR3. The source of this sequence is a woman aged 45-65 years with active or convalescent COVID-19. Sequencing was carried out using peripheral blood. This rearrangement joins TRBV30 to TRBJ1-6; the D gene is possibly TRBD1 (6 bases). The CDR3 loop reads CAWRGHRENSPLHF. The CDR3 bases are TGTGCCTGGAGGGGGCACAGGGAAAATTCACCCCTCCACTTT.